This T cell receptor (beta chain) was identified in a study of blood T cell repertoires in COVID-19. The overall study: From the United States, Italy and Spain came samples of acute and convalescent COVID-19.

This clone was seen a few times. The authors' processing: It was from reference gene primer amplification that nucleated cell counts were estimated. Repertoires were generated with immunoSEQ multiplex PCR, while TCRdb's copy carries only in-frame clones and drops some. That table is the source of V, J and clone size, and D and trimming were worked out from the DNA. The top ten clones hold roughly 4% of a sample with 200,000 to 250,000 clones, approximately 79% of them seen once. The source material was peripheral blood. This clonotype was obtained from a middle-aged woman with active or convalescent COVID-19.

The CDR3 reads CASKGGRDEQFF. CDR3 bases: TGCGCCAGCAAAGGGGGAAGGGATGAGCAGTTCTTC. The chain carries TRBV5-1 and TRBJ2-1, with D tentatively TRBD1 (6 bases). Germline-derived CDR1 and CDR2 are SGHRS and YFSETQ. The CDR3 length is 12 residues. V was shortened by 6 bases and J by 8 bases, with 12 bases between the two germline ends.